This TCR beta chain is drawn from a study of shared T cell receptors in the human thymus. This clone has only one observation. Measured with immunoSEQ multiplex PCR; TCRdb has only the in-frame clones, and not every one. The table lists about 400,000 clones, 85% to 95% of them singletons. Germline V gene lookup returns CDR1 MDHEN and CDR2 SYDVKM. The V segment lost 5 bases and the J segment 2 bases; nucleotides outside the gene matches: 14. The CDR3 has 18 amino acids. This chain joins TRBV28 and TRBJ2-7; 11 nucleotides align to TRBD2. This receptor was taken from a human donor. Sequenced sample: thymocytes. The CDR3 region is CASSPTFWTLAGAYEQYF. The CDR3 DNA reads TGTGCCAGCAGTCCCACGTTTTGGACACTAGCGGGAGCCTACGAGCAGTACTTC.